This entry lists 32 T cell receptor beta chains sequenced from one sample in a study of blood T cell repertoires in COVID-19 (dated by TCRdb to about 2020). The library was prepared using the immunoSEQ multiplex PCR assay. TCRdb limited this immuneACCESS table to in-frame rearrangements with V and J called. A share of clones is missing; checked studies link under half to unresolved V genes, and the rest is unexplained. The sample profile shows a few hundred thousand clones; under 90% of them were found once. The ten largest clones add up to 2.5% to 3.5% of the sample. The sequencing input was peripheral blood. These receptors were obtained from a woman in her thirties with COVID-19, enrolled during active disease.

This chain connects TRBV5-1 to TRBJ2-5; a possible D gene is TRBD1 (6 bases). The CDR3 runs to 14 residues. Germline CDR1 is SGHRS and CDR2 is YFSETQ. Trimming removed 4 bases from V and 1 base from J, with 11 bases in between. The CDR3: CASSLTGFQETQYF. The CDR3 DNA follows: TGCGCCAGCAGCCTAACAGGGTTCCAAGAGACCCAGTACTTC. Looking up the rest from reference TRBV5-1 and TRBJ2-5 gives the full variable domain: KAGVTQTPRYLIKTRGQQVTLSCSPISGHRSVSWYQQTPGQGLQFLFEYFSETQRNKGNFPGRFSGRQFSNSRSEMNVSTLELGDSALYLCASSLTGFQETQYFGPGTRLLVL.

The chain joins TRBV28 to TRBJ1-4; D is unclear. V was cut by 3 bases and J by 0 bases, with 8 bases left in between. The CDR3 contains 15 residues. CDR1 is MDHEN, CDR2 SYDVKM, per germline. The CDR3 loop reads CASSFRGTTNEKLFF. The CDR3 nucleotides read TGTGCCAGCAGTTTTCGCGGGACAACTAATGAAAAACTGTTTTTT. Supplemented by reference TRBV28 and TRBJ1-4, the full variable domain reads DVKVTQSSRYLVKRTGEKVFLECVQDMDHENMFWYRQDPGLGLRLIYFSYDVKMKEKGDIPEGYSVSREKKERFSLILESASTNQTSMYLCASSFRGTTNEKLFFGSGTQLSVL.

The CDR3: CASGLGKRGRALVETQYF. CDR3 DNA sequence: TGTGCTAGTGGTTTGGGAAAAAGAGGGAGGGCCCTGGTGGAGACCCAGTACTTC. The gene calls are TRBV12-5 and TRBJ2-5; 7 bases are shared with TRBD2. The V gene's germline CDR1 is LGHNT and CDR2 FRNRAP. The CDR3 totals 18 residues. The ends lost 1 base at V and 5 bases at J; junction bases unmatched: 16.

This clone showed up just once. The chain carries TRBV19 and TRBJ2-2; 11 positions agree with TRBD2. The germline V gene has CDR1 LNHDA and CDR2 SQIVND (reference sequence). V was clipped by 7 bases and J by 3 bases; unmatched bases: 7. The CDR3 has 16 residues. The CDR3 DNA reads as TGTGCCAGTACCGACACGGGACTAGCGGACACCGGGGAGCTGTTTTTT. Translated, it gives CASTDTGLADTGELFF.

The chain has TRBV28 and TRBJ2-5; D not resolved. Germline CDR1 is MDHEN and CDR2 is SYDVKM. CDR3 length: 12 amino acids. Trimming left V 5 bases short and J 5 bases short, with 9 bases between. CDR3 sequence: CASSQMKETQYF. CDR3 nucleotides: TGTGCCAGCAGTCAGATGAAGGAGACCCAGTACTTC. Using reference TRBV28 and TRBJ2-5 for the parts outside the CDR3, the full variable domain is DVKVTQSSRYLVKRTGEKVFLECVQDMDHENMFWYRQDPGLGLRLIYFSYDVKMKEKGDIPEGYSVSREKKERFSLILESASTNQTSMYLCASSQMKETQYFGPGTRLLVL.

This sequence joins TRBV27 and TRBJ1-1, with 8 bases identical to TRBD1. Trimming at V came to 5 bases and at J to 7 bases, leaving 9 bases not matched to a gene. Germline-derived CDR1 and CDR2 are MNHEY and SMNVEV (reference sequence). The CDR3 is 14 amino acids. The DNA of the CDR3 is TGTGCCAGCAGTCCGACTCAGGGGGCACTTGAAGCTTTCTTT. It specifies CASSPTQGALEAFF.

J is TRBJ2-1 and V is TRBV29-1; 9 bases map to TRBD2. Losses at the gene ends were 6 bases for V and 0 bases for J; bases not matched to a gene: 3. The CDR3 has 14 amino acids. CDR1 is SQVTM, CDR2 ANQGSEA, per germline. The CDR3 DNA sequence: TGCAGCGTCAAGACTAGCGGCTCCTACAATGAGCAGTTCTTC. Translation: CSVKTSGSYNEQFF.

The V call is TRBV30, the J call TRBJ2-3, with D possibly matching TRBD2 (5 bases). The CDR3 spans 14 residues. CDR1 is GTSNPN, CDR2 SVGIG, per germline (reference sequence). Trimming shortened V by 0 bases and J by 2 bases, and 9 bases separated the two germline ends. CDR3 amino acids: CAWSVTRVTDTQYF. CDR3 coding DNA: TGTGCCTGGAGTGTGACGCGGGTCACAGATACGCAGTATTTT.

The V gene is TRBV5-1, the J gene TRBJ2-7, with 7 bases aligning to TRBD1. CDR3 length: 15 residues. Germline V gene lookup returns CDR1 SGHRS and CDR2 YFSETQ. V gave up 5 bases and J gave up 0 bases; unmatched junction bases: 8. Here the CDR3 reads CASSGDSARSYEQYF. The CDR3 DNA sequence: TGCGCCAGCAGTGGGGACAGTGCACGCTCCTACGAGCAGTACTTC.

The gene calls are TRBV3-1 (or the pseudogene TRBV3-2) and TRBJ1-2, with a tentative D call TRBD1 (6 bases). This CDR3 is 16 amino acids long. Germline V lookup: CDR1 LGHDT, CDR2 YNNKEL (reference sequence). V was trimmed by 0 bases and J by 4 bases, leaving 15 bases between them. The CDR3 sequence is CASSQEMTGRFYGYTF. CDR3 in DNA: TGTGCCAGCAGCCAAGAAATGACAGGTCGGTTCTATGGCTACACCTTC.

This clone was seen once. The chain combines TRBV10-3 with TRBJ2-5; D not certain. The length of the CDR3 is 11 residues. In germline, CDR1 is ENHRY, CDR2 SYGVKD. The V and J ends lost 2 bases and 5 bases respectively, with 3 bases between them. The chain's CDR3 is CAISERETQYF. CDR3 nucleotide sequence: TGTGCCATCAGTGAGCGGGAGACCCAGTACTTC.

The rearrangement uses TRBV19 and TRBJ2-5; D remains ambiguous. Per the germline V gene, CDR1 is LNHDA and CDR2 is SQIVND (reference sequence). Between the trimmed V and J ends, which lost 6 bases and 1 base, there was a span of 6 bases. The CDR3 runs to 12 residues. The DNA of the CDR3 is TGTGCCAGTAGCGGGTTCCAAGAGACCCAGTACTTC. It encodes CASSGFQETQYF.

The rearrangement uses TRBV7-8 and TRBJ2-1; TRBD1 agrees at 9 bases. The CDR3 totals 15 residues. Germline lookup yields CDR1 SGHVS and CDR2 FQNEAQ. J was trimmed by 6 bases and V by 5 bases; bases with no gene match: 8. As DNA, the CDR3 is TGTGCCAGCAGCCACAAACAGGGGGCCAGCAATGAGCAGTTCTTC. It encodes CASSHKQGASNEQFF.

The chain links TRBV7-2 to TRBJ2-5; weak D call: TRBD1 (6 bases). The CDR3 consists of 14 residues. Germline CDR1 reads SGHTA; CDR2 reads FQGNSA. The ends were cut back, 4 bases at V and 3 bases at J, with 12 bases in the middle. CDR3 sequence reads: CASSSGGGEETQYF. In DNA, the CDR3 is TGTGCCAGCAGCTCAGGTGGGGGCGAAGAGACCCAGTACTTC.

The chain links TRBV30 to TRBJ2-1; TRBD1 aligns across 9 bases. The junction had 9 bases not matched to a gene; V was cut back by 1 base and J by 8 bases. Germline V gives CDR1 GTSNPN, CDR2 SVGIG (reference sequence). The CDR3 runs 15 residues. The CDR3 nucleotides read TGTGCCTGGAGTGGTGTTCGACAGGGGGTGTATGAGCAGTTCTTC. Protein product: CAWSGVRQGVYEQFF.

The chain is built from TRBV5-1 and TRBJ2-3, with TRBD1 identical over 8 bases. Germline V gives CDR1 SGHRS, CDR2 YFSETQ. The CDR3 sequence is 16 residues long. The junction had 4 bases not matched to a gene; V was cut back by 0 bases and J by 1 base. The DNA for the CDR3 is TGCGCCAGCAGCTTGGCCGTGGGACAGGGCACAGATACGCAGTATTTT. The encoded protein is CASSLAVGQGTDTQYF.

The J gene is TRBJ1-1, the V gene TRBV4-1; D is unclear. CDR1 and CDR2 (germline): MGHRA, YSYEKL. The CDR3 covers 15 residues. V was pared by 2 bases and J by 1 base, with 11 bases between. The CDR3 loop reads CASSQIYAGNTEAFF. In DNA, the CDR3 is TGCGCCAGCAGCCAAATATACGCAGGGAACACTGAAGCTTTCTTT.

The gene calls are TRBV4-2 and TRBJ2-2; TRBD2 is a possible D gene (6 bases). There are 16 residues in the CDR3. V was shortened by 4 bases and J by 6 bases, with 18 bases between the two germline ends. Germline-derived CDR1 and CDR2 are LGHNA and YNFKEQ. CDR3 DNA sequence: TGTGCCAGCAGCCGCCGACTGACGGGAGAGGCCGGGGAGCTGTTTTTT. It translates to CASSRRLTGEAGELFF.

The chain couples TRBV6-2 or TRBV6-3 to TRBJ1-2; D is unclear. In germline, CDR1 is MNHEY, CDR2 SVGEGT. The CDR3 runs to 12 residues. The V gene lost 4 bases and the J gene lost 7 bases, with 10 bases spanning the gap. For the CDR3, the DNA is TGTGCCAGCAGTTCCTTCAGCGGTGGCTACACCTTC. Translation gives CASSSFSGGYTF.

V and J are TRBV2 and TRBJ2-7; TRBD1 matches 7 bases. The length of the CDR3 is 13 residues. Germline CDR1 and CDR2: SNHLY and FYNNEI. The J segment lost 5 bases and the V segment lost 8 bases, leaving 9 bases of the junction unmatched. CDR3 in DNA: TGTGCCAGCTACGTAGGGGGCATAGACGAGCAGTACTTC. Encoded protein: CASYVGGIDEQYF.

V and J are TRBV12-3 or TRBV12-4 and TRBJ1-2; tentative D call: TRBD1 (5 bases). This CDR3 has 13 amino acids. With 6 bases removed from V and 8 bases from J, the gap between germline ends came to 16 bases. CDR3 nucleotide sequence: TGTGCCAGCAGCCCGCGGGGACTGAGGGGCTACACCTTC. This encodes CASSPRGLRGYTF.

J is TRBJ2-7 and V is TRBV29-1, with 11 bases identical to TRBD1. Trimming took 7 bases from V and 4 from J; bases not matched to a gene: 15. The CDR3 covers 16 residues. Germline V CDR1 and CDR2: SQVTM, ANQGSEA. CDR3 protein: CSARTGGSRPPYEQYF. The CDR3 bases are TGCAGCGCAAGGACAGGGGGCTCCCGTCCCCCTTACGAGCAGTACTTC.

The chain joins TRBV15 to TRBJ2-7; 7 bases line up with TRBD2. Germline assignment: CDR1 LNHNV and CDR2 YYDKDF (reference sequence). J was trimmed by 6 bases and V by 3 bases; bases with no gene match: 14. The CDR3 spans 16 residues. The CDR3 here is CATSSERGRWNPEQYF. The CDR3 coding sequence is TGTGCCACCAGCAGTGAGCGGGGACGGTGGAACCCCGAGCAGTACTTC.

The chain is built from TRBV6-1 and TRBJ1-6; TRBD1 agrees at 9 bases. The V gene end was trimmed by 2 bases and the J gene end by 6 bases; junction bases not matched to a gene: 5. The CDR3 spans 16 residues. CDR1 is MNHNS, CDR2 SASEGT, per germline. CDR3 protein: CASSEQGTGLNSPLHF. CDR3 DNA sequence: TGTGCCAGCAGTGAACAAGGGACAGGGCTTAATTCACCCCTCCACTTT.

The chain carries TRBV19 and TRBJ2-2, with 8 bases fitting TRBD2. CDR3 length: 16 amino acids. V lost 1 base, J lost 3 bases, and 4 bases stayed unmatched. Germline CDR1 reads LNHDA; CDR2 reads SQIVND (reference sequence). DNA of the CDR3: TGTGCCAGTAGTATAGTACTAGCGGATTACACCGGGGAGCTGTTTTTT. Translated: CASSIVLADYTGELFF.

The chain couples TRBV19 to TRBJ2-6, with 10 bases aligning to TRBD2. Germline CDR1 LNHDA, CDR2 SQIVND (reference sequence). The CDR3 totals 21 residues. Germline trimming cut 1 base from V and 4 bases from J; bases unmatched to any gene: 16. In nucleotides, the CDR3 is TGTGCCAGTAGTATAGCCAGGGGGCGGTCTAGCGGGAGCGCCGGGGCCAACGTCCTGACTTTC. It is translated as CASSIARGRSSGSAGANVLTF.

Ten or more counts support this clone. The V and J genes are TRBV7-2 and TRBJ2-7, with TRBD1 matching over 10 bases. Unmatched junction bases numbered 5, after V lost 5 bases and J lost 1 base. This CDR3 is 15 amino acids long. Germline V gene data show CDR1 as SGHTA and CDR2 as FQGNSA. This chain's CDR3 is CASSQTGGDSYEQYF. CDR3 in DNA: TGTGCCAGCAGCCAGACAGGGGGCGATTCCTACGAGCAGTACTTC.

The J gene is TRBJ2-3, the V gene TRBV27, with D possibly being TRBD2 (6 bases). This CDR3 region has 16 residues. CDR1 is MNHEY, CDR2 SMNVEV, per germline (reference sequence). The V and J ends lost 8 bases and 0 bases respectively, with 18 bases between them. The CDR3 DNA is TGTGCCAGCGCGACCAAGCGGGCTGGGAGCACAGATACGCAGTATTTT. This encodes CASATKRAGSTDTQYF.

The chain carries TRBV4-1 and TRBJ2-7, with D tentatively TRBD2 (6 bases). The CDR3 is 15 amino acids. V dropped 0 bases and J dropped 9 bases, with 18 bases sitting between them. Germline V lookup: CDR1 MGHRA, CDR2 YSYEKL. CDR3 loop: CASSQDTGLSSGQYF. In DNA, the CDR3 is TGCGCCAGCAGCCAAGATACGGGACTCTCTTCGGGGCAGTACTTC.

The chain has TRBV9 and TRBJ2-7; 8 nucleotides line up with TRBD2. Germline loops: CDR1 SGDLS, CDR2 YYNGEE. CDR3 length: 17 amino acids. V lost 0 bases to trimming and J lost 3 bases; unmatched junction nucleotides: 11. The CDR3 DNA is TGTGCCAGCAGCGTAGAGGCGGAACTAGCGGAAAACTACGAGCAGTACTTC. It specifies CASSVEAELAENYEQYF.

V and J are TRBV28 and TRBJ2-6; tentatively, D is TRBD1 (6 bases). V was cut by 5 bases and J by 4 bases, with 15 bases left in between. Germline loops: CDR1 MDHEN, CDR2 SYDVKM. CDR3 length equals 16 residues. The CDR3 DNA reads TGTGCCAGCAGTACAGGGAATCCGTACGGGGCCAACGTCCTGACTTTC. The encoded protein is CASSTGNPYGANVLTF.

The chain links TRBV10-2 to TRBJ1-5; D not resolved. V lost 3 bases and J lost 4, with 7 bases in between. The CDR3 contains 13 residues. The V gene's germline CDR1 is WSHSY and CDR2 SAAADI. CDR3 in amino acids: CASSDGRNQPQHF. In DNA form, the CDR3 reads TGCGCCAGCAGTGATGGCCGAAATCAGCCCCAGCATTTT.